This T cell receptor beta chain was identified during a study of early T cells in non-severe SARS-CoV-2 infection. Study-level information: Chains from this unsorted whole-blood bulk RNA could not be paired.

The CDR3 covers 15 residues. V shed 6 bases and J shed 6 bases, with 18 bases lying between them. Germline V gene data show CDR1 as SEHNR and CDR2 as FQNEAQ (reference sequence). This clonotype was recorded at least ten times. Its antigen is as yet unknown. Researchers tagged individual cDNA molecules with unique molecular identifiers. Via MiXCR, TCRdb re-called the 5' RACE reads, giving one row per CDR3 protein. The table records approximately 70,000 distinct CDR3 sequences, 4.6% of them present only once. Findings and caveats of the study: Comparison of clonotypes with VDJdb favored anti-spike CD8 responses while missing private and CD4 specificities.

The input for sequencing was whole blood, taken at baseline. The gene calls are TRBV7-9 and TRBJ2-1; perhaps TRBD2 as D (6 bases). The source of this sequence is an adult who was a healthcare worker with PCR-confirmed SARS-CoV-2 infection or an uninfected control (not recorded which). The donor label of this sample is uncertain. The CDR3 sequence: CASRPRLVRGNEQFF. The CDR3 DNA follows: TGTGCCAGCAGACCCAGACTAGTTAGGGGCAATGAGCAGTTCTTC.